Each of the 6 T cell receptor beta chains below was sequenced from the same sample in a study of blood T cell repertoires in COVID-19 (dated by TCRdb to the early 2020s). Libraries were made using the immunoSEQ multiplex PCR assay. Not all clones reach the TCRdb copy of this immuneACCESS table, which keeps in-frame sequences only. Checked studies attribute under half of the gap to unresolved V genes and leave the rest unexplained. The sample table contains tens of thousands of clones; only one count was recorded for 85% of them. Clones ranked in the top ten supply approximately 11% of the sample. The sample taken for sequencing was peripheral blood. Every receptor here comes from a man aged 55-75 years with COVID-19, enrolled during active disease.

V gene TRBV2 combines with J gene TRBJ2-4, with 7 bases matching TRBD1. This CDR3 is 16 amino acids long. Germline lookup yields CDR1 SNHLY and CDR2 FYNNEI. V gave up 7 bases and J gave up 0 bases; unmatched junction bases: 9. Here the CDR3 reads CASKDIGGLAKNIQYF. CDR3 coding DNA: TGTGCCAGCAAAGACATAGGGGGCCTAGCCAAAAACATTCAGTACTTC.

V usage is TRBV29-1 and J usage is TRBJ1-4; no clear D gene. The CDR3 totals 13 residues. V lost 0 bases and J lost 7, with 9 bases in between. Germline V gene sequence: CDR1 SQVTM, CDR2 ANQGSEA. This chain's CDR3 is CSVEEGRSEKLFF. CDR3 DNA: TGCAGCGTTGAAGAGGGTCGGAGTGAAAAACTGTTTTTT.

J is TRBJ2-7 and V is TRBV6-6; 8 nucleotides line up with TRBD2. The CDR3 is 14 amino acids. The V segment lost 6 bases and the J segment 6 bases; nucleotides outside the gene matches: 10. CDR1 MNHNY and CDR2 SVGAGI come from the germline V gene (reference sequence). CDR3 protein: CASRPGTSVSEQYF. The DNA of the CDR3 is TGTGCCAGCAGACCCGGGACTAGTGTATCCGAGCAGTACTTC.

The table lists this clone with a few counts. This chain joins TRBV19 and TRBJ2-7; D possibly corresponds to TRBD1 (6 bases). V was trimmed by 4 bases and J by 0 bases, leaving 10 bases between them. In germline, CDR1 is LNHDA, CDR2 SQIVND (reference sequence). The CDR3 totals 14 residues. The CDR3 reads CASSTSQGSYEQYF. The CDR3, as DNA: TGTGCCAGTAGTACCTCACAGGGCTCCTACGAGCAGTACTTC.

This clone was found a few times. The chain employs TRBV3-1 (or the pseudogene TRBV3-2) and TRBJ2-5; weak D call: TRBD1 (6 bases). Trimming stripped 2 bases from V and 1 base from J, with 11 bases between. Germline CDR1 reads LGHDT; CDR2 reads YNNKEL (reference sequence). The CDR3 runs 15 residues. CDR3 region: CASSQTDSSQETQYF. The CDR3 DNA reads TGTGCCAGCAGCCAAACGGACAGCAGCCAAGAGACCCAGTACTTC.

The rearrangement uses TRBV7-6 and TRBJ2-7, with 11 bases identical to TRBD2. V trimming: 5 bases; J trimming: 3 bases; junction bases outside the gene matches: 9. CDR3 length: 16 amino acids. Per the germline V gene, CDR1 is SGHVS and CDR2 is FNYEAQ. The CDR3 reads CASSPGTSGGYYEQYF. CDR3 bases: TGTGCCAGCAGCCCAGGGACTAGCGGAGGGTACTACGAGCAGTACTTC.